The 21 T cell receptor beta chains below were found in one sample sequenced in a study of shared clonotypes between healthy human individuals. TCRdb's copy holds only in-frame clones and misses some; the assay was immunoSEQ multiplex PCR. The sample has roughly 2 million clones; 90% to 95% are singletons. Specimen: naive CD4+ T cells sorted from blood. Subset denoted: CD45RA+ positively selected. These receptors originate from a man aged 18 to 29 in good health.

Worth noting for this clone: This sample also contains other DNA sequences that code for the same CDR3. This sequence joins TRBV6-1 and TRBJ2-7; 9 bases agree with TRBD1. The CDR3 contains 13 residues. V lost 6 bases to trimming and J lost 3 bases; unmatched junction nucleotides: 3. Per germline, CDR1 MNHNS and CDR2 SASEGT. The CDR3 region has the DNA TGTGCCAGCAGGGGACAGGGACTCTACGAGCAGTACTTC. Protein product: CASRGQGLYEQYF.

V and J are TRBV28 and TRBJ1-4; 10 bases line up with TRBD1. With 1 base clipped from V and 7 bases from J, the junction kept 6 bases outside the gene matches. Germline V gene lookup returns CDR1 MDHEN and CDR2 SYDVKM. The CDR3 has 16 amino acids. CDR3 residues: CASSLFWDRGSEKLFF. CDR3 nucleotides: TGTGCCAGCAGTTTATTTTGGGACAGGGGTAGTGAAAAACTGTTTTTT.

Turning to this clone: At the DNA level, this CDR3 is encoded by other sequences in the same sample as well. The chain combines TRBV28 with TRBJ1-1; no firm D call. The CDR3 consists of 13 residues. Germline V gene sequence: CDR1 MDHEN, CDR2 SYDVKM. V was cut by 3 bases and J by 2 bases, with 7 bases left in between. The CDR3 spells CASSFGGNTEAFF. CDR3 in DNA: TGTGCCAGCAGTTTTGGCGGAAACACTGAAGCTTTCTTT.

The DNA for the CDR3 is TGTGCCTGGAAGGTAGCGGGGGGACTCACAGATACGCAGTATTTT. Encoded protein: CAWKVAGGLTDTQYF. The V gene is TRBV30, the J gene TRBJ2-3; 10 nucleotides align to TRBD2. V lost 4 bases, J lost 2 bases, and 6 bases stayed unmatched. CDR1 GTSNPN and CDR2 SVGIG come from the germline V gene (reference sequence). The CDR3 is 15 amino acids.

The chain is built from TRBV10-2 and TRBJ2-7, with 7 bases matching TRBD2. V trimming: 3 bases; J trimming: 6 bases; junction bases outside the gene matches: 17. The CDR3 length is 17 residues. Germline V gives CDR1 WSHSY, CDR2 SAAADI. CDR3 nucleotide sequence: TGCGCCAGCAGTGAACGGGAAAGGAGGGCGGGAGTCGGCGAGCAGTACTTC. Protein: CASSERERRAGVGEQYF.

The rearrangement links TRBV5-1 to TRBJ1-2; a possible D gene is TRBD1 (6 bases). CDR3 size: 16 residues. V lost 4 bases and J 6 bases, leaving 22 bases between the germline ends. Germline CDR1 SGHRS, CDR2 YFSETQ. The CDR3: CASSLRTDQKGNGYTF. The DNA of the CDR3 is TGCGCCAGCAGCCTACGGACAGACCAAAAGGGGAATGGCTACACCTTC.

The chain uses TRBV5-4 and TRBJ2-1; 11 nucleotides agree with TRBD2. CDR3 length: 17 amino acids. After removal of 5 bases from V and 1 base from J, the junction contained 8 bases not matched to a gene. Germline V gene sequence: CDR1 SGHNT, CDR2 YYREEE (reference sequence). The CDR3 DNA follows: TGTGCCAGCAGACCTGGGGCTAGCGGGGGGTCCTACAATGAGCAGTTCTTC. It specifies CASRPGASGGSYNEQFF.

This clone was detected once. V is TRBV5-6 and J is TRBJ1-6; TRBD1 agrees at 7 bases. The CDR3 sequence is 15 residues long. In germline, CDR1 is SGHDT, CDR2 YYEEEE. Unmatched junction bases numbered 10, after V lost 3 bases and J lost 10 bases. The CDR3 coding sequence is TGTGCCAGCAGCTCGTCGACAGGGTACCGCTCACCCCTCCACTTT. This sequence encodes CASSSSTGYRSPLHF.

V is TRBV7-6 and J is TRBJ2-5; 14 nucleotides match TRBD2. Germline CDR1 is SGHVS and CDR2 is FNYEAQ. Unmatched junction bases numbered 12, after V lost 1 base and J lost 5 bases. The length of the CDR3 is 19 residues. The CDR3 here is CASSLGGTSGGSPWETQYF. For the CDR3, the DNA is TGTGCCAGCAGCTTAGGCGGGACTAGCGGGGGAAGTCCTTGGGAGACCCAGTACTTC. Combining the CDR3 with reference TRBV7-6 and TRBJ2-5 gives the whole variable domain GAGVSQSPRYKVTKRGQDVALRCDPISGHVSLYWYRQALGQGPEFLTYFNYEAQQDKSGLPNDRFSAERPEGSISTLTIQRTEQRDSAMYRCASSLGGTSGGSPWETQYFGPGTRLLVL.

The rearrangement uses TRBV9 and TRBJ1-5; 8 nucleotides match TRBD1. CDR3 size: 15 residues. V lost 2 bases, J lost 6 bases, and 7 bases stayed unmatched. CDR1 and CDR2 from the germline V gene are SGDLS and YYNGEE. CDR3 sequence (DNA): TGTGCCAGCAGCGTCCAGGGGGCGAAATGTCAGCCCCAGCATTTT. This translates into CASSVQGAKCQPQHF.

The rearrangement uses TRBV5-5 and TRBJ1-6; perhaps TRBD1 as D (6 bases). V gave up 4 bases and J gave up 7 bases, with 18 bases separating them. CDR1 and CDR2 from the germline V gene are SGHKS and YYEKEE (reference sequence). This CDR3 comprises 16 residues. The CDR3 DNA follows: TGTGCCAGCAGCATTATAGGGGGTTCGGAAAATTCACCCCTCCACTTT. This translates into CASSIIGGSENSPLHF.

The CDR3 is CASSYGKGTDTQYF. The CDR3 DNA reads TGTGCCAGCAGTTATGGGAAGGGCACAGATACGCAGTATTTT. V gene TRBV6-5 combines with J gene TRBJ2-3; no reliable D call. V was pared by 3 bases and J by 1 base, with 8 bases between. This CDR3 comprises 14 residues. CDR1 is MNHEY and CDR2 is SVGAGI in the germline V gene.

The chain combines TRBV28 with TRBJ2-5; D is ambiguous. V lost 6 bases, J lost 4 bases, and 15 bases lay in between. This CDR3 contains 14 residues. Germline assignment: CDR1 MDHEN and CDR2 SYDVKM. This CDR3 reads CASSSAQPGETQYF. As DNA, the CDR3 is TGTGCCAGCAGCTCGGCTCAACCGGGAGAGACCCAGTACTTC.

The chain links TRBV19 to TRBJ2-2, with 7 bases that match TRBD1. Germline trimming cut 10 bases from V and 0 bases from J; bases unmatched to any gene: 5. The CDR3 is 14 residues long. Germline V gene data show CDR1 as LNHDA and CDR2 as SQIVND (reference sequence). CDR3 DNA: TGTGCCACTTCGGGACAGCCGAACACCGGGGAGCTGTTTTTT. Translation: CATSGQPNTGELFF. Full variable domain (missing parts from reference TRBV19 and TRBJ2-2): DGGITQSPKYLFRKEGQNVTLSCEQNLNHDAMYWYRQDPGQGLRLIYYSQIVNDFQKGDIAEGYSVSREKKESFPLTVTSAQKNPTAFYLCATSGQPNTGELFFGEGSRLTVL.

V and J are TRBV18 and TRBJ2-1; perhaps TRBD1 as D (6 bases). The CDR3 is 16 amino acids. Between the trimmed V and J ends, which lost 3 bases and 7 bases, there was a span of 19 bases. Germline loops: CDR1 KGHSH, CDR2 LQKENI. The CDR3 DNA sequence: TGTGCCAGCTCACCCCTCGACGGACTCAGGGGTAATGAGCAGTTCTTC. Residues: CASSPLDGLRGNEQFF. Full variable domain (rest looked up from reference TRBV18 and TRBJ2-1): NAGVMQNPRHLVRRRGQEARLRCSPMKGHSHVYWYRQLPEEGLKFMVYLQKENIIDESGMPKERFSAEFPKEGPSILRIQQVVRGDSAAYFCASSPLDGLRGNEQFFGPGTRLTVL.

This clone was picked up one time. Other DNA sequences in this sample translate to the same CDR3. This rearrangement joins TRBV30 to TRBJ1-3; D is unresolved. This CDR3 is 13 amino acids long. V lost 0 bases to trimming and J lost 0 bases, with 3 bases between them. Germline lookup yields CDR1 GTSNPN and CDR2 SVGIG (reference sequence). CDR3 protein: CAWSVGSGNTIYF. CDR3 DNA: TGTGCCTGGAGTGTGGGCTCTGGAAACACCATATATTTT.

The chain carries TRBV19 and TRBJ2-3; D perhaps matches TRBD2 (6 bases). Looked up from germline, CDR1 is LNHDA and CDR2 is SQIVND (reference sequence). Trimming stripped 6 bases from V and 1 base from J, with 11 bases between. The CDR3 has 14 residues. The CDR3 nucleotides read TGTGCCAGTAGGCGGGATTCGGGCACAGATACGCAGTATTTT. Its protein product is CASRRDSGTDTQYF.

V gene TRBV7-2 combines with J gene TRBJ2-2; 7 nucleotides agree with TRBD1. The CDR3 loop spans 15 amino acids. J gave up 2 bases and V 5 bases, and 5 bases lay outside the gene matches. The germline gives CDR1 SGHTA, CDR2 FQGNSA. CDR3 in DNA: TGTGCCAGCAGCCCCCGGACAGGTAACACCGGGGAGCTGTTTTTT. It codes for CASSPRTGNTGELFF.

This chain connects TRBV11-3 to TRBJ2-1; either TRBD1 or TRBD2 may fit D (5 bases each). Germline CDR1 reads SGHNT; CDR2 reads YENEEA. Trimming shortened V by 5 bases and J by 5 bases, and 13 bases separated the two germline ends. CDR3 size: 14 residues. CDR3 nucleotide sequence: TGTGCCAGCAGCCATTTCCGGGACGACAATGAGCAGTTCTTC. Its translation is CASSHFRDDNEQFF.

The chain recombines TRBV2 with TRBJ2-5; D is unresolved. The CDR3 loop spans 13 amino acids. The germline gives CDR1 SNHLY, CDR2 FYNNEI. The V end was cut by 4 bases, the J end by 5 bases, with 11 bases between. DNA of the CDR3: TGTGCCAGCAGTGGTTCTCTCTTCGAGACCCAGTACTTC. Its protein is CASSGSLFETQYF.

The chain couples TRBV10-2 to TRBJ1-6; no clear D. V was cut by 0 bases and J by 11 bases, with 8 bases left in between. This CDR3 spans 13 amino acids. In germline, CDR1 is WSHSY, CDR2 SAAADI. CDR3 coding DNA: TGCGCCAGCAGTGAGTCTGAGGGCGCACCCCTCCACTTT. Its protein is CASSESEGAPLHF.